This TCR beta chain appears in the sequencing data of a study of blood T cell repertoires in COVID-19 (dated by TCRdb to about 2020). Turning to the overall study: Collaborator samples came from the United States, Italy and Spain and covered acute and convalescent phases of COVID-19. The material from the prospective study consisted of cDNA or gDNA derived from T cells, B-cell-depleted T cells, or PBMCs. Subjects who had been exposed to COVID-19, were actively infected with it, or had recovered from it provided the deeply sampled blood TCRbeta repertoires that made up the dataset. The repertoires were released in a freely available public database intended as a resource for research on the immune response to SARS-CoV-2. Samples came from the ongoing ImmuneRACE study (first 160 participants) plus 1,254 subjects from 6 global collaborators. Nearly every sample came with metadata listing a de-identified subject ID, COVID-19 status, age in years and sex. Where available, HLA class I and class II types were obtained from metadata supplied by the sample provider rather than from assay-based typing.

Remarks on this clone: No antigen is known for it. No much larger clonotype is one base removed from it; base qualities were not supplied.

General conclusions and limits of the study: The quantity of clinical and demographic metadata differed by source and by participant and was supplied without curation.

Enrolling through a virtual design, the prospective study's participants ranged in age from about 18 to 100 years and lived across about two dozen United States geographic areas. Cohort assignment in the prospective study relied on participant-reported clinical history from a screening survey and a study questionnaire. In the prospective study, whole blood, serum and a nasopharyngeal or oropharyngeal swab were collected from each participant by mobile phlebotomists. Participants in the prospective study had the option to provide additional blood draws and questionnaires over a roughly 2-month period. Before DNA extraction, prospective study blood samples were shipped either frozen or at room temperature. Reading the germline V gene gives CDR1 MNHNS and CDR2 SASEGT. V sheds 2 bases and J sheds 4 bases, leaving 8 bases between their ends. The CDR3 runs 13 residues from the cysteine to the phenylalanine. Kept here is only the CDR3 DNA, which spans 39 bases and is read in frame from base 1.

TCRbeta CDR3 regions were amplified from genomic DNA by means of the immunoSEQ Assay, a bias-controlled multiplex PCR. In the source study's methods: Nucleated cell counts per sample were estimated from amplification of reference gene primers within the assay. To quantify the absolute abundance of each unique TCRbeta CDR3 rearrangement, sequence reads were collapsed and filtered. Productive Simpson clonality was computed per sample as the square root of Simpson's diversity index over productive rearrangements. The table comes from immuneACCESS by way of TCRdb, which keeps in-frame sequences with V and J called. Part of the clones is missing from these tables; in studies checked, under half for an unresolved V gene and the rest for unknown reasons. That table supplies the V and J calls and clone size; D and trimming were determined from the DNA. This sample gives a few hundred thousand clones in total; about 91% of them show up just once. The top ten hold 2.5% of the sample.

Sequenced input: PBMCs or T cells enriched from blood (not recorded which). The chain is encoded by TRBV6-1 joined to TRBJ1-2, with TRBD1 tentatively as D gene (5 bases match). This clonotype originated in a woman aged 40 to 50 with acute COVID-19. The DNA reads TGTGCCAGCAGTGAAAGCCAGGGCTATGGCTACACCTTC. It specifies CASSESQGYGYTF.